The clone carrying this T cell receptor (beta chain) was recorded a few times. The data originate from a study of blood T cell repertoires in COVID-19. At the level of the study: Both acute and convalescent COVID-19 samples were obtained from the United States, Italy and Spain. From T cells, B-cell-depleted T cells, or PBMCs came the material, which was cDNA or gDNA.

Original methodology: Amplification of reference gene primers provided the estimated nucleated cell counts. Assay: immunoSEQ multiplex PCR; the TCRdb copy retains only in-frame clones and omits some. The DNA gave D and trimming, while V, J and clone size come from that table. The table shows tens of thousands of clones, with around 86% occurring only once. V dropped 4 bases and J dropped 8; count of bases not matched to a gene: 1. Germline V gives CDR1 SGHDT, CDR2 YYEEEE. This CDR3 is 12 amino acids long. V is TRBV5-6 and J is TRBJ2-1; 9 bases match TRBD1. Material: peripheral blood. This TCR was recovered from a man over 45 with active or convalescent COVID-19. The CDR3 DNA reads as TGTGCCAGCAGCCGGACAGGGGATGAGCAGTTCTTC. Its protein product is CASSRTGDEQFF.